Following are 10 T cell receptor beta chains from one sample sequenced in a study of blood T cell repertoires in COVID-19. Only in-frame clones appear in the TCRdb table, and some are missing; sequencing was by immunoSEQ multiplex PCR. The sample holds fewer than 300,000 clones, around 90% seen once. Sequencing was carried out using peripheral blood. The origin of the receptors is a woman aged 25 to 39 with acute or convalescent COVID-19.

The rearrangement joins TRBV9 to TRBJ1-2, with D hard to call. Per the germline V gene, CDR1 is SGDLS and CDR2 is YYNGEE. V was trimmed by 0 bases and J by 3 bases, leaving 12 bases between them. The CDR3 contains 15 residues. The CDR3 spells CASSVDQEVDYGYTF. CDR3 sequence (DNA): TGTGCCAGCAGCGTAGATCAGGAAGTGGACTATGGCTACACCTTC. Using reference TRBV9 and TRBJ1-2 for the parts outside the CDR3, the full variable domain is DSGVTQTPKHLITATGQRVTLRCSPRSGDLSVYWYQQSLDQGLQFLIQYYNGEERAKGNILERFSAQQFPDLHSELNLSSLELGDSALYFCASSVDQEVDYGYTFGSGTRLTVV.

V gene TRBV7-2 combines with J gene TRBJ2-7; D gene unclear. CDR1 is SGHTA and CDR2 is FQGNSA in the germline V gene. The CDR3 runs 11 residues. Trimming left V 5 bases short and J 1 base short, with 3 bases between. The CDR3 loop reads CASSPSYEQYF. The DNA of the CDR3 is TGTGCCAGCAGCCCTTCCTACGAGCAGTACTTC. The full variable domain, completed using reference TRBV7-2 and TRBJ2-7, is GAGVSQSPSNKVTEKGKDVELRCDPISGHTALYWYRQSLGQGLEFLIYFQGNSAPDKSGLPSDRFSAERTGGSVSTLTIQRTQQEDSAVYLCASSPSYEQYFGPGTRLTVT.

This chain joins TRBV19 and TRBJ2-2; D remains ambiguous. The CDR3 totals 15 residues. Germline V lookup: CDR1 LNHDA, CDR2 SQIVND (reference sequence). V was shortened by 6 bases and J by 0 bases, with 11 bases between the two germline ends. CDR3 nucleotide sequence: TGTGCCAGTAGGATCAGAATCGCGAACACCGGGGAGCTGTTTTTT. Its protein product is CASRIRIANTGELFF.

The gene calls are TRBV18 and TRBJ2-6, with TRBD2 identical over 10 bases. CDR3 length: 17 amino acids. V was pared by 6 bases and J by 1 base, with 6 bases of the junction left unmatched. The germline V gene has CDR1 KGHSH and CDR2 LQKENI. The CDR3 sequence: CASSPELAGSGANVLTF. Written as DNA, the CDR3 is TGTGCCAGCTCCCCCGAACTAGCGGGATCTGGGGCCAACGTCCTGACTTTC.

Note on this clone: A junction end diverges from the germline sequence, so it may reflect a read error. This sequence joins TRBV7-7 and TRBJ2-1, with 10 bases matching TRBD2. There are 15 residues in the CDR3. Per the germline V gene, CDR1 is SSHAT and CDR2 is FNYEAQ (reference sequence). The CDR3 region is CASSLDQGGAGGLFF. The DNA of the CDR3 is TGTGCTAGCAGCTTAGACCAAGGCGGAGCGGGAGGGCTTTTCTTC.

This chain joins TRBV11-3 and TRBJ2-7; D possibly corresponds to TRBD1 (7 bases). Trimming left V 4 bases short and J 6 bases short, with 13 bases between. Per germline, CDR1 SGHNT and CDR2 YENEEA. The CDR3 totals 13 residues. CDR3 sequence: CASSWGDSSEQYF. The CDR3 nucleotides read TGTGCCAGCAGCTGGGGGGACAGCTCCGAGCAGTACTTC.

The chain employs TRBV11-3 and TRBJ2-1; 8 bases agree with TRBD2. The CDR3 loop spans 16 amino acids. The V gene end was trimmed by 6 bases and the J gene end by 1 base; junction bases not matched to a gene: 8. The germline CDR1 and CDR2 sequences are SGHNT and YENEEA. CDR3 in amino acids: CASRRYQRGSYNEQFF. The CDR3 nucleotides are TGTGCCAGCAGGAGGTACCAGCGGGGGTCCTACAATGAGCAGTTCTTC.

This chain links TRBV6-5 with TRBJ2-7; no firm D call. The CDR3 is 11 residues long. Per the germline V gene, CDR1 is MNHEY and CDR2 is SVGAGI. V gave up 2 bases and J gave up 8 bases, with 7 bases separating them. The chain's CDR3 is CASSYTGQQYF. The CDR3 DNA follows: TGTGCCAGCAGTTACACCGGTCAGCAGTACTTC.

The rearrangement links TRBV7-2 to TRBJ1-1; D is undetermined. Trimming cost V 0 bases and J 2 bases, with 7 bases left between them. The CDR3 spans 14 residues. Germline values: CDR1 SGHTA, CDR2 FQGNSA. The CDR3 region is CASSLAAENTEAFF. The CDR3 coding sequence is TGTGCCAGCAGCTTAGCGGCGGAAAACACTGAAGCTTTCTTT.

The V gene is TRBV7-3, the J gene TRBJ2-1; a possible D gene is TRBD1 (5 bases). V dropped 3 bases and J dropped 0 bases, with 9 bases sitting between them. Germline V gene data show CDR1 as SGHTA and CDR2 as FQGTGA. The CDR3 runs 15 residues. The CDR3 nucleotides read TGTGCCAGCAGCTTGGGGCTGAGCTCCTACAATGAGCAGTTCTTC. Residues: CASSLGLSSYNEQFF. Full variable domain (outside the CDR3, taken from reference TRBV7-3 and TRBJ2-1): GAGVSQTPSNKVTEKGKYVELRCDPISGHTALYWYRQSLGQGPEFLIYFQGTGAADDSGLPNDRFFAVRPEGSVSTLKIQRTERGDSAVYLCASSLGLSSYNEQFFGPGTRLTVL.